Below are 30 T cell receptor beta chains sequenced from a single sample in a study of T cell repertoires in cytomegalovirus infection. TCRdb re-called the reads through MiXCR, storing one row per CDR3 protein. The sample carries 250,000 to 300,000 distinct CDR3 sequences, roughly 24% recorded once. The sequenced material came from PBMCs. The receptors were gathered from a human donor in good health (CMV status not recorded). Some clones in this sample may be carry-over from other donors' samples.

J is TRBJ1-2 and V is TRBV6-6; D remains ambiguous. Germline CDR1 is MNHNY and CDR2 is SVGAGI (reference sequence). Trimming took off 6 bases at V and 2 bases at J, with 10 bases between the two ends. The CDR3 totals 13 residues. The CDR3 DNA sequence: TGTGCCAGCAGCCGAGTCGGAAACTATGGCTACACCTTC. Its protein product is CASSRVGNYGYTF.

This clonotype was counted ten times or more. CDR3 nucleotides: TGTGCCAGCAGCTTAATACAAAGTTTTTCTGGAAACACCATATATTTT. Residues: CASSLIQSFSGNTIYF. The V call is TRBV7-2, the J call TRBJ1-3; D gene unclear. Trimming removed 2 bases from V and 1 base from J, with 12 bases in between. The CDR3 covers 16 residues. CDR1 and CDR2 (germline): SGHTA, FQGNSA.

The table lists this clonotype with many counts. The chain employs TRBV6-1 and TRBJ1-4, with TRBD1 matching 7 bases. The CDR3 covers 15 residues. Germline assignment: CDR1 MNHNS and CDR2 SASEGT. V gave up 5 bases and J gave up 4 bases; unmatched junction bases: 7. The CDR3 DNA reads TGTGCCAGCAGTTCAAGGACAGGCGTTAATGAAAAACTGTTTTTT. This sequence encodes CASSSRTGVNEKLFF.

The rearrangement uses TRBV29-1 and TRBJ1-1; 8 bases align to TRBD1. Germline V gives CDR1 SQVTM, CDR2 ANQGSEA. The CDR3 is 14 amino acids. V was pared by 6 bases and J by 1 base, with 7 bases of the junction left unmatched. The CDR3 spells CSVRPGTGNTEAFF. CDR3 DNA: TGCAGCGTCCGTCCCGGGACAGGGAACACTGAAGCTTTCTTT. The variable domain in full, with the rest retrieved from reference TRBV29-1 and TRBJ1-1, is SAVISQKPSRDICQRGTSLTIQCQVDSQVTMMFWYRQQPGQSLTLIATANQGSEATYESGFVIDKFPISRPNLTFSTLTVSNMSPEDSSIYLCSVRPGTGNTEAFFGQGTRLTVV.

This clonotype was observed many times. One end of the junction varies from germline; a read error may be responsible. This chain uses TRBV7-8 with TRBJ1-1, with 7 bases fitting TRBD1. Germline CDR1 and CDR2: SGHVS and FQNEAQ. The CDR3 has 14 amino acids. The CDR3 sequence: CASSDRASNPEAFF. CDR3 nucleotide sequence: TGTGCCAGCAGCGACAGGGCTTCGAACCCTGAAGCTTTCTTT.

This clonotype came up many times. The chain links TRBV28 to TRBJ1-4; tentatively, D is TRBD1 (6 bases). Trimming stripped 6 bases from V and 5 bases from J, with 13 bases between. In germline, CDR1 is MDHEN, CDR2 SYDVKM. The CDR3 is made up of 14 amino acids. The CDR3 spells CASSPWGLNEKLFF. The CDR3 DNA is TGTGCCAGCAGCCCCTGGGGGCTGAATGAAAAACTGTTTTTT. Looking up the rest from reference TRBV28 and TRBJ1-4 gives the full variable domain: DVKVTQSSRYLVKRTGEKVFLECVQDMDHENMFWYRQDPGLGLRLIYFSYDVKMKEKGDIPEGYSVSREKKERFSLILESASTNQTSMYLCASSPWGLNEKLFFGSGTQLSVL.

In DNA form, the CDR3 reads TGTGCCAGCACCGAAGCGGGAGGAGGCGATGAGCAGTTCTTC. Its translation: CASTEAGGGDEQFF. V and J are TRBV28 and TRBJ2-1; 9 positions match TRBD2. The CDR3 has 14 residues. Trimming cost V 7 bases and J 8 bases; bases outside gene matches: 9. Germline-derived CDR1 and CDR2 are MDHEN and SYDVKM.

This clonotype occurred a few times. The CDR3 region is CASSVEGAHSDEQFF. The CDR3 DNA is TGTGCCAGCAGCGTAGAGGGCGCCCATTCCGATGAGCAGTTCTTC. This chain links TRBV9 with TRBJ2-1; the D is unclear. Germline V gene data show CDR1 as SGDLS and CDR2 as YYNGEE. V was shortened by 0 bases and J by 8 bases, with 15 bases between the two germline ends. This CDR3 is built from 15 residues. Combining the CDR3 with reference TRBV9 and TRBJ2-1 gives the whole variable domain DSGVTQTPKHLITATGQRVTLRCSPRSGDLSVYWYQQSLDQGLQFLIQYYNGEERAKGNILERFSAQQFPDLHSELNLSSLELGDSALYFCASSVEGAHSDEQFFGPGTRLTVL.

The V gene is TRBV28, the J gene TRBJ1-1; D is unclear. V was trimmed by 4 bases and J by 6 bases, leaving 6 bases between them. The CDR3 totals 11 residues. The germline gives CDR1 MDHEN, CDR2 SYDVKM. The CDR3 DNA sequence: TGTGCCAGCAGTTCTGTCGCTGAAGCTTTCTTT. This encodes CASSSVAEAFF.

The V call is TRBV11-2, the J call TRBJ2-1; perhaps D is TRBD1 or TRBD2 (6 bases each). Germline loops: CDR1 SGHAT, CDR2 FQNNGV. With 2 bases removed from V and 4 bases from J, the gap between germline ends came to 15 bases. The CDR3 is made up of 16 amino acids. As DNA, the CDR3 is TGTGCCAGCAGCTTAAAGTGGGGGGCTCTGTACAATGAGCAGTTCTTC. Protein: CASSLKWGALYNEQFF.

This chain connects TRBV27 to TRBJ1-1, with D unclear. Germline values: CDR1 MNHEY, CDR2 SMNVEV (reference sequence). The CDR3 is 14 amino acids. The V end lost 3 bases, the J end lost 1 base, and 9 bases lay between the germline ends. The CDR3 DNA reads TGTGCCAGCAGTTTTGCCGGTAGGAACACTGAAGCTTTCTTT. Residues: CASSFAGRNTEAFF.

The rearrangement uses TRBV5-1 and TRBJ1-5; maybe TRBD1 (6 bases). V was clipped by 10 bases and J by 11 bases, with 31 bases between them. CDR1 is SGHRS, CDR2 YFSETQ, per germline. The CDR3 is made up of 16 amino acids. CDR3 residues: CAPPGPGHRASGAQHF. CDR3 coding DNA: TGCGCCCCCCCTGGGCCGGGACACCGGGCGAGTGGAGCCCAGCATTTT.

V is TRBV4-1 and J is TRBJ2-1; 7 bases map to TRBD2. Germline loops: CDR1 MGHRA, CDR2 YSYEKL. The V and J ends lost 0 bases and 8 bases, in that order; junction bases with no gene match: 13. The CDR3 is made up of 17 amino acids. The CDR3 region has the DNA TGCGCCAGCAGCCAAGAAGGAACGGGAGGCCCGGGGGATGAGCAGTTCTTC. Encoded protein: CASSQEGTGGPGDEQFF.

The chain is built from TRBV6-2 or TRBV6-3 and TRBJ2-3; D remains unclear. The CDR3 has 15 amino acids. Germline CDR1 MNHEY, CDR2 SVGEGT. V was clipped by 0 bases and J by 2 bases, with 9 bases between them. In nucleotides, the CDR3 is TGTGCCAGCAGTTACTCTGCAAGAGACACAGATACGCAGTATTTT. Residues: CASSYSARDTDTQYF.

The chain carries TRBV20-1 and TRBJ2-5; D unresolved. The V gene's germline CDR1 is DFQATT and CDR2 SNEGSKA (reference sequence). The CDR3 loop spans 12 amino acids. Trimming pared 2 bases from V and 1 base from J, leaving 5 bases between. The CDR3 DNA is TGCAGTGCTAGAAATTTCCAAGAGACCCAGTACTTC. Translation gives CSARNFQETQYF.

This clonotype has at least ten counts. The chain couples TRBV6-5 to TRBJ1-2; D possibly corresponds to TRBD1 (6 bases). Per the germline V gene, CDR1 is MNHEY and CDR2 is SVGAGI. The CDR3 consists of 13 residues. V lost 6 bases and J lost 3, with 11 bases in between. CDR3 nucleotide sequence: TGTGCCAGCAGCCTCGGACAGTACTATGGCTACACCTTC. Translating gives CASSLGQYYGYTF.

This clonotype has only a few counts. V usage is TRBV28 and J usage is TRBJ2-7; no reliable D call. The germline CDR1 and CDR2 sequences are MDHEN and SYDVKM. The CDR3 spans 13 residues. Deletions cut 5 bases from V and 1 base from J, with 9 bases between. The CDR3 is CASSNPLSYEQYF. As DNA, the CDR3 is TGTGCCAGCAGTAATCCCCTTTCCTACGAGCAGTACTTC. Together with reference TRBV28 and TRBJ2-7, the CDR3 gives the full variable domain: DVKVTQSSRYLVKRTGEKVFLECVQDMDHENMFWYRQDPGLGLRLIYFSYDVKMKEKGDIPEGYSVSREKKERFSLILESASTNQTSMYLCASSNPLSYEQYFGPGTRLTVT.

The rearrangement joins TRBV20-1 to TRBJ2-3; unclear D gene. V was pared by 0 bases and J by 2 bases, with 12 bases between. This CDR3 region has 15 residues. Germline V CDR1 and CDR2: DFQATT, SNEGSKA (reference sequence). CDR3 amino acids: CSARDSRTVTDTQYF. The CDR3 DNA follows: TGCAGTGCTAGAGATTCACGGACCGTCACAGATACGCAGTATTTT.

This clonotype was seen just once. The chain has TRBV19 and TRBJ2-2; TRBD2 agrees at 13 bases. V shed 0 bases, J shed 4 bases, and the junction held 11 bases outside the gene matches. CDR3 length: 20 amino acids. Germline V gene sequence: CDR1 LNHDA, CDR2 SQIVND (reference sequence). The CDR3 DNA reads as TGTGCCAGTAGTATAGATATGACCGGGACTAGCGGGATTGGCACCGGGGAGCTGTTTTTT. This codes for CASSIDMTGTSGIGTGELFF.

This clonotype was counted a few times. The chain employs TRBV7-2 and TRBJ1-1; the D gene is possibly TRBD1 (6 bases). V lost 5 bases and J 10 bases, leaving 17 bases between the germline ends. The CDR3 spans 13 residues. Germline V gene data show CDR1 as SGHTA and CDR2 as FQGNSA. The CDR3 DNA reads as TGTGCCAGCAGCCCCGGTCCGGGAGGGGGAGCTTTCTTT. Protein sequence: CASSPGPGGGAFF.

The rearrangement uses TRBV7-6 and TRBJ1-3, with 8 nucleotides matching TRBD1. In germline, CDR1 is SGHVS, CDR2 FNYEAQ. The ends lost 5 bases at V and 4 bases at J; junction bases unmatched: 10. CDR3 length: 16 residues. The CDR3, as DNA: TGTGCCAGCAGCCCCCGACAGGGGCTATCCGGAAACACCATATATTTT. Protein product: CASSPRQGLSGNTIYF.

The J gene is TRBJ2-7, the V gene TRBV12-3 or TRBV12-4; tentatively, D is TRBD2 (5 bases). Trimming left V 1 base short and J 3 bases short, with 13 bases between. This CDR3 region has 15 residues. The CDR3 sequence is CASSLGRGWNYEQYF. The CDR3 DNA is TGTGCCAGCAGTTTAGGTCGCGGGTGGAACTACGAGCAGTACTTC.

To note about this clonotype: As the CDR3 is not closed by the conserved phenylalanine or tryptophan, this likely results from a read error. The chain is built from TRBV12-3 or TRBV12-4 and TRBJ2-1; D gene unclear. CDR3 length: 14 amino acids. The V gene lost 10 bases and the J gene lost 0 bases, with 13 bases spanning the gap. The CDR3 DNA follows: TGTGCCATCTCGGCAGGTCGCTCCTACAATGAGCAGTTCGTC. Its translation is CAISAGRSYNEQFV.

In this sample, this clonotype turned up a few times. The CDR3: CASSPGANYEQYF. Written as DNA, the CDR3 is TGCGCCAGCAGCCCGGGGGCAAACTACGAGCAGTACTTC. This chain joins TRBV5-1 and TRBJ2-7; tentatively, D is TRBD1 or TRBD2 (6 bases each). There are 13 residues in the CDR3. V lost 4 bases and J lost 3, with 11 bases in between. Germline V gives CDR1 SGHRS, CDR2 YFSETQ.

The V call is TRBV12-3 or TRBV12-4, the J call TRBJ2-1; tentatively, D is TRBD1 or TRBD2 (5 bases each). Trimming took off 7 bases at V and 12 bases at J, with 16 bases between the two ends. CDR3 length: 12 residues. Here the CDR3 DNA reads TGTGCCAGCACCTCAGATTGGGGACCGCAGTTCTTC. Residues: CASTSDWGPQFF.

This clonotype was recorded a few times. This chain joins TRBV18 and TRBJ1-2, with 11 bases aligning to TRBD1. The V gene's germline CDR1 is KGHSH and CDR2 LQKENI. With 2 bases clipped from V and 11 bases from J, the junction kept 10 bases outside the gene matches. The CDR3 loop spans 15 amino acids. CDR3 nucleotides: TGTGCCAGCTCACCAACCGGGACAGGGGGGGCTTGGTACACCTTC. This translates into CASSPTGTGGAWYTF.

In regard to this clonotype: This may stem from a read error, because a much larger clone lies one nucleotide away. The chain links TRBV7-2 to TRBJ2-1; the D gene could be TRBD1 or TRBD2 (5 bases each). CDR3 length equals 12 residues. From germline, CDR1 is SGHTA and CDR2 FQGNSA. CDR3 nucleotide sequence: TGTGCCAACAGCTTAGCAGGGAGTGAGCAGTTCTTC. Amino acid sequence: CANSLAGSEQFF.

The V gene is TRBV28, the J gene TRBJ1-4; no reliable D call. Germline lookup yields CDR1 MDHEN and CDR2 SYDVKM. The V end lost 7 bases, the J end lost 6 bases, and 21 bases lay between the germline ends. The CDR3 runs 16 residues. CDR3 region: CASTGYTGPGDEKLFF. CDR3 nucleotides: TGTGCCAGCACTGGGTATACGGGTCCGGGAGATGAAAAACTGTTTTTT. Full variable domain (missing parts from reference TRBV28 and TRBJ1-4): DVKVTQSSRYLVKRTGEKVFLECVQDMDHENMFWYRQDPGLGLRLIYFSYDVKMKEKGDIPEGYSVSREKKERFSLILESASTNQTSMYLCASTGYTGPGDEKLFFGSGTQLSVL.

V is TRBV5-6 and J is TRBJ2-1; 12 nucleotides match TRBD1. The length of the CDR3 is 15 residues. Per germline, CDR1 SGHDT and CDR2 YYEEEE. V lost 1 base and J lost 10; bases outside the gene matches: 6. CDR3 bases: TGTGCCAGCAGCTTGCCCGGGACAGGGGGCTGGGAGCAGTTCTTC. Protein sequence: CASSLPGTGGWEQFF.

The J gene is TRBJ1-3, the V gene TRBV28; perhaps TRBD1 as D (6 bases). V shed 6 bases and J shed 4 bases, with 13 bases lying between them. Germline V gene lookup returns CDR1 MDHEN and CDR2 SYDVKM. The CDR3 is 14 amino acids. CDR3 region: CASRKQGTGNTIYF. The CDR3 nucleotides read TGTGCCAGCAGGAAACAGGGCACGGGAAACACCATATATTTT.